What follows are 24 T cell receptor beta chains derived from one specimen sequenced in a study of blood T cells in healthy people across ages. Using a J-beta primer mix together with a sample-barcoded 5' primer, a second PCR was run for about 6 to 11 cycles. Via MiXCR, TCRdb re-called the 5' RACE reads, giving one row per CDR3 protein. The data contain fewer than 900,000 distinct CDR3 sequences, 43% of them seen just once; the ten biggest clones take up 20% to 25%. The sequenced sample consisted of blood. The receptors here all came from a woman aged 55-70 years in good health.

The chain combines TRBV18 with TRBJ2-7, with 9 bases that match TRBD2. The CDR3 runs 14 residues. Germline values: CDR1 KGHSH, CDR2 LQKENI. With V trimmed by 3 bases and J by 6 bases, 6 bases remained unmatched. This chain's CDR3 is CASSPGGGDREQYF. CDR3 nucleotides: TGTGCCAGCTCACCCGGCGGGGGGGATCGCGAGCAGTACTTC.

The chain has TRBV5-1 and TRBJ2-1; the D is unclear. The CDR3 runs to 14 residues. Trimming pared 0 bases from V and 10 bases from J, leaving 14 bases between. From germline, CDR1 is SGHRS and CDR2 YFSETQ. The CDR3 region has the DNA TGCGCCAGCAGCTTGGTGGATACTGTCGACGAGCAGTTCTTC. Its translation is CASSLVDTVDEQFF.

This sequence joins TRBV6-5 and TRBJ2-1; 14 nucleotides match TRBD2. The CDR3 is made up of 16 amino acids. J was trimmed by 4 bases and V by 4 bases; bases with no gene match: 3. Germline V gives CDR1 MNHEY, CDR2 SVGAGI. The CDR3 DNA follows: TGTGCCAGCAGTTCCGGGACTAGCGGGAGTTACAATGAGCAGTTCTTC. This translates into CASSSGTSGSYNEQFF.

This clonotype appeared many times. The chain is built from TRBV7-9 and TRBJ2-7; possibly TRBD2 for D (5 bases). Deletions cut 5 bases from V and 6 bases from J, with 11 bases between. Per the germline V gene, CDR1 is SEHNR and CDR2 is FQNEAQ (reference sequence). This CDR3 region has 12 residues. In DNA, the CDR3 is TGTGCCAGCAGCCCACTAGGAGCCGAGCAGTACTTC. As protein: CASSPLGAEQYF.

This clonotype was picked up a small number of times. This sequence joins TRBV6-6 and TRBJ2-7; 12 positions agree with TRBD1. V was pared by 7 bases and J by 7 bases, with 14 bases of the junction left unmatched. Per the germline V gene, CDR1 is MNHNY and CDR2 is SVGAGI (reference sequence). There are 16 residues in the CDR3. CDR3 bases: TGTGCCAGCATCTCGCGGGGACAGGGGGCCGGCAATGAGCAGTACTTC. It specifies CASISRGQGAGNEQYF.

V gene TRBV5-1 combines with J gene TRBJ1-1; a weak D match, TRBD1 (5 bases). V was trimmed by 7 bases and J by 9 bases, leaving 19 bases between them. This CDR3 has 13 amino acids. The germline V gene encodes CDR1 SGHRS and CDR2 YFSETQ. In nucleotides, the CDR3 is TGCGCCAGCGCCCCGATACAACAGGAAAAAGCTTTCTTT. Amino acid sequence: CASAPIQQEKAFF.

J is TRBJ2-1 and V is TRBV20-1, with 16 bases aligning to TRBD2. Per the germline V gene, CDR1 is DFQATT and CDR2 is SNEGSKA (reference sequence). The CDR3 spans 17 residues. V lost 6 bases and J lost 4; bases outside the gene matches: 9. The CDR3 region is CSAPGLAGGPEYNEQFF. DNA of the CDR3: TGCAGTGCGCCGGGACTAGCGGGAGGGCCGGAGTACAATGAGCAGTTCTTC.

Concerning this clonotype itself: A read error may explain this, as a much larger clone is one base away. The chain has TRBV29-1 and TRBJ2-1; D tentatively reads TRBD1 or TRBD2 (6 bases each). The germline V gene encodes CDR1 SQVTM and CDR2 ANQGSEA. The CDR3 contains 13 residues. V was trimmed by 4 bases and J by 8 bases, leaving 15 bases between them. The CDR3 loop reads CSVGGGPKDEQFF. CDR3 coding DNA: TGCAGCGTTGGAGGGGGGCCTAAGGATGAGCAGTTCTTC.

This sequence joins TRBV7-2 and TRBJ2-3; D tentatively reads TRBD1 or TRBD2 (5 bases each). V lost 1 base, J lost 11 bases, and 13 bases lay in between. The CDR3 is 13 amino acids. CDR1 SGHTA and CDR2 FQGNSA come from the germline V gene. The CDR3 nucleotides read TGTGCCAGCAGCTTAGACGAGGGGCTGGGGCAGTATTTT. It codes for CASSLDEGLGQYF.

J is TRBJ2-3 and V is TRBV9; TRBD1 or TRBD2 may be the D gene (6 bases each). Between the trimmed V and J ends, which lost 0 bases and 0 bases, there was a span of 11 bases. The CDR3 contains 16 residues. Per germline, CDR1 SGDLS and CDR2 YYNGEE. CDR3 residues: CASSVVGGASTDTQYF. Here the CDR3 DNA reads TGTGCCAGCAGCGTAGTGGGGGGCGCTAGCACAGATACGCAGTATTTT.

Worth noting for this clonotype: A much bigger clone sits one base away, suggesting this may be a read error. The chain combines TRBV3-1 with TRBJ2-5, with unresolved D. CDR3 length: 15 amino acids. Germline V CDR1 and CDR2: LGHDT, YNNKEL (reference sequence). DNA for the CDR3: TGTGCCGGCAGCCAGTACGCATCGATACAAGAGACCCAGTACTTC. As protein: CAGSQYASIQETQYF.

This clonotype has only one observation. CDR3 loop: CASSLALGVQYF. CDR3 in DNA: TGTGCCAGCAGCTTAGCTCTGGGAGTTCAGTACTTC. The V call is TRBV7-2, the J call TRBJ2-4; D may be TRBD2 (5 bases). Looked up from germline, CDR1 is SGHTA and CDR2 is FQGNSA. The CDR3 contains 12 residues. V was pared by 0 bases and J by 11 bases, with 8 bases between. Together with reference TRBV7-2 and TRBJ2-4, the CDR3 gives the full variable domain: GAGVSQSPSNKVTEKGKDVELRCDPISGHTALYWYRQSLGQGLEFLIYFQGNSAPDKSGLPSDRFSAERTGGSVSTLTIQRTQQEDSAVYLCASSLALGVQYFGAGTRLSVL.

This clonotype has just a few counts. V usage is TRBV4-3 and J usage is TRBJ2-1; 8 bases line up with TRBD2. Per the germline V gene, CDR1 is LGHNA and CDR2 is YSLEER. The CDR3 extends over 17 amino acids. J was trimmed by 6 bases and V by 0 bases; bases with no gene match: 10. CDR3 DNA: TGCGCCAGCAGCCAAGAACTAGCGGCCGAATGGACCAATGAGCAGTTCTTC. Residues: CASSQELAAEWTNEQFF.

The chain is built from TRBV25-1 and TRBJ1-2; D may be TRBD1 (5 bases). V was pared by 5 bases and J by 8 bases, with 9 bases between. The germline CDR1 and CDR2 sequences are MGHDK and SYGVNS. This CDR3 has 11 amino acids. This CDR3 reads CASSRDRGYTF. The CDR3 DNA reads TGTGCCAGCAGTAGAGACAGAGGCTACACCTTC.

This chain connects TRBV20-1 to TRBJ1-1; 8 nucleotides align to TRBD1. The junction had 4 bases not matched to a gene; V was cut back by 0 bases and J by 4 bases. CDR3 length equals 14 residues. CDR1 and CDR2 (germline): DFQATT, SNEGSKA (reference sequence). The CDR3 DNA reads as TGCAGTGCTAGAGACTATACAGGGGGCACTGAAGCTTTCTTT. Translating gives CSARDYTGGTEAFF.

The V and J genes are TRBV4-2 and TRBJ1-3; D is perhaps TRBD1 (5 bases). The V and J ends lost 4 bases and 0 bases respectively, with 13 bases between them. The V gene's germline CDR1 is LGHNA and CDR2 YNFKEQ. This CDR3 is built from 16 residues. The CDR3 DNA follows: TGTGCCAGCAGCCTTTGGACATCCGTCTCTGGAAACACCATATATTTT. This encodes CASSLWTSVSGNTIYF.

The chain has TRBV28 and TRBJ2-4; D unresolved. Between the trimmed V and J ends, which lost 2 bases and 6 bases, there was a span of 11 bases. The CDR3 is 14 amino acids. Germline V gene data show CDR1 as MDHEN and CDR2 as SYDVKM. CDR3: CASSLPLGLNIQYF. CDR3 DNA: TGTGCCAGCAGTTTACCTCTAGGGCTAAACATTCAGTACTTC.

This clonotype was observed once. The CDR3 DNA reads as TGTGCCAGCAGTTTAGAGATTAGCGGGGGGCTCTACGAGCAGTACTTC. Protein sequence: CASSLEISGGLYEQYF. The gene calls are TRBV12-3 or TRBV12-4 and TRBJ2-4; TRBD2 matches at 10 bases. The assigned J gene may be wrong: the sequence end matches TRBJ2-7 better. The CDR3 has 16 amino acids.

V usage is TRBV5-8 and J usage is TRBJ2-1, with 8 bases identical to TRBD2. This CDR3 has 15 residues. Losses at the gene ends were 3 bases for V and 3 bases for J; bases not matched to a gene: 5. Germline V lookup: CDR1 SGHTS, CDR2 YDEGEE. The DNA of the CDR3 is TGTGCCAGCAGCTCGGGACTAGGTAACTACAATGAGCAGTTCTTC. It is translated as CASSSGLGNYNEQFF.

This chain connects TRBV2 to TRBJ2-1; weak D call: TRBD2 (5 bases). Germline lookup yields CDR1 SNHLY and CDR2 FYNNEI. V lost 4 bases and J 6 bases, leaving 13 bases between the germline ends. The CDR3 has 14 residues. The CDR3 sequence is CASSVGGRVNEQFF. In nucleotides, the CDR3 is TGTGCCAGCAGTGTTGGCGGGCGCGTCAATGAGCAGTTCTTC.

The rearrangement links TRBV27 to TRBJ2-7, with 7 bases fitting TRBD1. V lost 4 bases to trimming and J lost 2 bases; unmatched junction nucleotides: 5. The CDR3 runs 14 residues. Germline V gene data show CDR1 as MNHEY and CDR2 as SMNVEV (reference sequence). In DNA form, the CDR3 reads TGTGCCAGCAGTTCCCGGGACAGCGCCTACGAGCAGTACTTC. Amino acids: CASSSRDSAYEQYF.

The CDR3 region is CASSYDSFLLRYTEAFF. CDR3 DNA: TGTGCCAGCAGCTACGACAGTTTCCTCCTTCGCTACACTGAAGCTTTCTTT. J is TRBJ1-1 and V is TRBV2, with D possibly TRBD1 on 5 matching bases. Germline V lookup: CDR1 SNHLY, CDR2 FYNNEI. The CDR3 covers 17 residues. The V and J ends lost 6 bases and 3 bases respectively, with 23 bases between them.

This clonotype was picked up a small number of times. J is TRBJ1-1 and V is TRBV28; perhaps TRBD1 as D (5 bases). Per the germline V gene, CDR1 is MDHEN and CDR2 is SYDVKM. The CDR3 sequence is 13 residues long. Trimming shortened V by 5 bases and J by 1 base, and 8 bases separated the two germline ends. CDR3 sequence: CASSKTANTEAFF. CDR3 coding DNA: TGTGCCAGCAGTAAGACAGCGAACACTGAAGCTTTCTTT.

On this clonotype itself: One end of the junction does not line up with germline, which may come from a read error. The V and J genes are TRBV7-9 and TRBJ2-6; either TRBD1 or TRBD2 may supply D (5 bases each). Germline V lookup: CDR1 SEHNR, CDR2 FQNEAQ (reference sequence). The CDR3 is made up of 15 amino acids. The CDR3 sequence: CASSLGTVGANVLTF. CDR3 in DNA: TGTGCCAGCAGTTTAGGGACGGTTGGGGCCAACGTCCTGACTTTC.